This T cell receptor beta chain originates from a study of Graves' ophthalmopathy and Graves' hyperthyroidism. TCR beta CDR3 regions were amplified from RNA transcripts. A first-round RT-PCR used HTBI primers, followed by a second-round multiplex PCR. Each CDR3 protein is one row after TCRdb ran MiXCR on the multiplex PCR reads. The sample yields nearly 400,000 distinct CDR3 sequences, approximately 16% seen once. This clonotype has a count of ten or more. Looked up from germline, CDR1 is MDHEN and CDR2 is SYDVKM. The V gene lost 8 bases and the J gene lost 14 bases, with 15 bases spanning the gap. The CDR3 is 10 amino acids.

The chain is built from TRBV28 and TRBJ2-5; D gene unclear. This TCR was recovered from a woman between 18 and 30 years old with Graves' ophthalmopathy. The sample comprised peripheral blood. The CDR3 nucleotides are TGTGCCAGCCAAAACCCCCGGCAATACTTC. Its protein product is CASQNPRQYF. Variable domain in full (rest from reference TRBV28 and TRBJ2-5): DVKVTQSSRYLVKRTGEKVFLECVQDMDHENMFWYRQDPGLGLRLIYFSYDVKMKEKGDIPEGYSVSREKKERFSLILESASTNQTSMYLCASQNPRQYFGPGTRLLVL.